This is a list of T cell receptor beta chains from one sample in a study of naive and memory T cell subsets. TCRdb re-called the UMI-ligation and nested PCR reads through MiXCR, storing one row per CDR3 protein. Here the sample spans 150,000 or so distinct CDR3 sequences, over 20% being singletons. Source material: naive CD4+ T cells from blood. Receptors were obtained from a human donor in good health. The CDR3 runs from the conserved cysteine through the conserved F or W. A D gene is named only where the DNA matches it firmly. Clone size is shown for a subset of rows, as once, few, many or a class of expanded clone.

abundance | j_gene | v_gene | d_gene | CDR3nt | CDR3aa
- | TRBJ2-3 | TRBV20-1 | TRBD2 | TGCAGTGCTGCTTGGGGGACTAGCAGAACAGATACGCAGTATTTT | CSAAWGTSRTDTQYF
few | TRBJ2-6 | TRBV20-1 | TRBD2 | TGCAGTGCCATAGGGGGACTAGCGGATAACTCTGGGGCCAACGTCCTGACTTTC | CSAIGGLADNSGANVLTF
- | TRBJ2-2 | TRBV6-5 | TRBD1 | TGTGCCATCAAAGGGACAGGGGACACCGGGGAGCTGTTTTTT | CAIKGTGDTGELFF
- | TRBJ1-2 | TRBV20-1 | - | TGCAGTGCTAGAGATCCGGGGGGTGGTGGCTACACCTTC | CSARDPGGGGYTF
few | TRBJ1-1 | TRBV18 | TRBD1 | TGTGCCAGCTCACCGATTAAGGGACAGGGGTTGGGGGACCGTACTGAAGCTTTCTTT | CASSPIKGQGLGDRTEAFF
many | TRBJ2-2 | TRBV12-3/TRBV12-4 | - | TGTGCCAGCGCGACAGGAACCGAGATCACCGGGGAGCTGTTTTTT | CASATGTEITGELFF
few | TRBJ1-4 | TRBV28 | - | TGTGCCAGCAGTTTATGGATTCGAAGGCGGATCCATGAAAAACTGTTTTTT | CASSLWIRRRIHEKLFF
few | TRBJ1-1 | TRBV6-5 | TRBD1 | TGTGCCAGCAAAGGACAGGGGGCGGGGGCTGAAGCTTTCTTT | CASKGQGAGAEAFF
few | TRBJ1-4 | TRBV20-1 | - | TGCAGTGCTGCAGCGAATGAAAAACTGTTTTTT | CSAAANEKLFF
- | TRBJ2-3 | TRBV14 | - | TGTGCCAGCAGCCAAGTGATCCGGTTCCCTAGCACAGATACGCAGTATTTT | CASSQVIRFPSTDTQYF
- | TRBJ2-4 | TRBV25-1 | TRBD1 | TGTGCCACCGGACAGGGATCCCACATTCAGTACTTC | CATGQGSHIQYF
few | TRBJ2-1 | TRBV20-1 | TRBD2 | TGCAGTGCTAGACTAGCGGGAGGGTACAATGAGCAGTTCTTC | CSARLAGGYNEQFF
- | TRBJ1-1 | TRBV25-1 | - | TGTGCCAGCAGTCCCTCGCCCGGGGACACTGAAGCTTTCTTT | CASSPSPGDTEAFF
- | TRBJ2-1 | TRBV2 | TRBD2 | TGTGCCAGCAGTACTACTAGCGGGAGGCCCCATGAGCAGTTCTTC | CASSTTSGRPHEQFF
few | TRBJ2-1 | TRBV6-6 | - | TGTGCCAGCATACAGGGCCCCCTTCTAGGGGAGCAGTTCTTC | CASIQGPLLGEQFF
- | TRBJ1-1 | TRBV5-4 | - | TGTGCCAGCAGCTCGGGGGCGGCAGATGCTTTCTTT | CASSSGAADAFF
once | TRBJ2-6 | TRBV20-1 | - | TGCAGTGCTCCCCCCCTACCTCAGGGCCTCTCTGGGGCCAACGTCCTGACTTTC | CSAPPLPQGLSGANVLTF
- | TRBJ1-2 | TRBV6-1 | - | TGTGCCAGCAGTGTGAACGGGGACCGGGGCTACACCTTC | CASSVNGDRGYTF
- | TRBJ1-2 | TRBV6-6 | TRBD1 | TGTGCCAGCAGCTACAGCCTAGACAGGGGACGTGGCTACACCTTC | CASSYSLDRGRGYTF